Described below is a single TCR beta chain sequence and its context. Its antigen remains unknown. The data were obtained in a study of cytomegalovirus exposure and HLA in healthy donors. Whole-study findings and limits: Reports indicated that the classifier achieved high specificity and sensitivity in diagnosing cytomegalovirus status. First-cohort TCR clusters tended to co-occur in the 90 to 150 validation repertoires, a later analysis found.

Trimming removed 8 bases from V and 4 bases from J, with 14 bases in between. Per the germline V gene, CDR1 is MGHDK and CDR2 is SYGVNS. This CDR3 contains 13 residues. Sequencing was performed with immunoSEQ multiplex PCR; in TCRdb, only in-frame clones are kept and a portion is missing. The sample shows around 160,000 clones, about 88% of them seen only once. A roughly 120-subject validation cohort, separate from the roughly 700-subject first cohort, supplied the donors. Sample: PBMCs. The sequence derives from a man in his late teens or twenties in good health and CMV-seronegative. The V and J genes are TRBV25-1 and TRBJ1-1; D ambiguous. CDR3 region: CASDFAGGTEAFF. CDR3 nucleotide sequence: TGTGCCAGCGATTTTGCGGGAGGCACTGAAGCTTTCTTT.